This TCR beta chain appears in the sequencing data of a study of CD8 T cells in Susac syndrome. Reverse transcription used roughly 0.45 to 1 ug RNA and random hexamers. TCRdb called the immunoSEQ multiplex PCR reads again in MiXCR, with one record for every CDR3 protein. Of approximately 190,000 distinct CDR3 sequences listed, 93% are singletons. The TCR comes from a human donor in good health. The sequenced sample consisted of CD4+ T cells from PBMCs.

The CDR3 here is CASSLEGLSNQPQHF. The CDR3 DNA reads as TGTGCCAGCAGCTTAGAAGGACTGAGCAATCAGCCCCAGCATTTT. V and J are TRBV7-2 and TRBJ1-5; D is uncertain. V was trimmed by 1 base and J by 1 base, leaving 8 bases between them. The CDR3 loop spans 15 amino acids. Germline V gives CDR1 SGHTA, CDR2 FQGNSA. Filled out from reference TRBV7-2 and TRBJ1-5, the complete variable domain reads GAGVSQSPSNKVTEKGKDVELRCDPISGHTALYWYRQSLGQGLEFLIYFQGNSAPDKSGLPSDRFSAERTGGSVSTLTIQRTQQEDSAVYLCASSLEGLSNQPQHFGDGTRLSIL.